This T cell receptor beta chain was sequenced for a study of shared clonotypes between healthy human individuals. V lost 5 bases to trimming and J lost 0 bases, with 11 bases between them. The CDR3 covers 14 residues. Germline V CDR1 and CDR2: PRHDT, FYEKMQ (reference sequence). Clones were read by immunoSEQ multiplex PCR, and TCRdb kept only the in-frame ones, dropping some. The table lists fewer than 550,000 clones, over 60% of them singletons, with under 15% in the top ten. Every donor, a Caucasian adult, lived in Nashville, Tennessee. This clonotype originated in a woman in her thirties or forties in good health. Some clones in this sample may be carry-over from other donors' samples. The J gene is TRBJ2-7, the V gene TRBV13; D ambiguous. Material for sequencing was PBMCs. CDR3 loop: CASSTRRSSYEQYF. The CDR3, as DNA: TGTGCCAGCAGCACCAGACGGAGCTCCTACGAGCAGTACTTC.